A single sample is the source of the 6 T cell receptor beta chains below, sequenced in a study of blood T cell repertoires in COVID-19. Some clones are missing from TCRdb's copy, which holds only in-frame ones; the method was immunoSEQ multiplex PCR. The sample yields some 220,000 clones, more than 75% seen once. The specimen was peripheral blood. All receptors derive from a human donor in a cohort sampled during active COVID-19.

This clone was seen a single time. The CDR3 loop is CASSILQGAEAFF. The CDR3 nucleotides read TGTGCCAGTAGTATCTTACAGGGGGCTGAAGCTTTCTTT. The J gene is TRBJ1-1, the V gene TRBV19; 8 nucleotides line up with TRBD1. The germline gives CDR1 LNHDA, CDR2 SQIVND (reference sequence). This CDR3 comprises 13 residues. V shed 3 bases and J 6 bases; nucleotides not matched to a gene: 3.

The chain has TRBV7-8 and TRBJ1-2; maybe TRBD1 (6 bases). The CDR3 is made up of 13 amino acids. Germline CDR1 reads SGHVS; CDR2 reads FQNEAQ. V shed 1 base and J shed 8 bases, with 11 bases lying between them. The CDR3 region has the DNA TGTGCCAGCAGCTTAGACAGGGCGGGCGGCTACACCTTC. Translated: CASSLDRAGGYTF.

This rearrangement joins TRBV6-5 to TRBJ1-2; 8 bases map to TRBD1. J gave up 8 bases and V 6 bases, and 11 bases lay outside the gene matches. Germline assignment: CDR1 MNHEY and CDR2 SVGAGI. The CDR3 totals 14 residues. DNA for the CDR3: TGTGCCAGCAGCCCGACCGCAGGGGGCGAGGGCTACACCTTC. Its translation: CASSPTAGGEGYTF.

The chain recombines TRBV18 with TRBJ1-5, with TRBD1 matching over 9 bases. V was clipped by 3 bases and J by 4 bases; unmatched bases: 4. This CDR3 contains 15 residues. Germline loops: CDR1 KGHSH, CDR2 LQKENI. This chain's CDR3 is CASSPGGQGNQPQHF. CDR3 in DNA: TGTGCCAGCTCACCGGGGGGACAGGGAAATCAGCCCCAGCATTTT.

The chain joins TRBV4-3 to TRBJ1-2, with D unresolved. The germline gives CDR1 LGHNA, CDR2 YSLEER. Trimming removed 0 bases from V and 8 bases from J, with 13 bases in between. CDR3 length: 14 amino acids. The CDR3 bases are TGCGCCAGCAGCCAAGATCAGAGGGTAGAAGGCTACACCTTC. It specifies CASSQDQRVEGYTF.

The V gene is TRBV24-1, the J gene TRBJ1-2; D call uncertain. V was shortened by 4 bases and J by 2 bases, with 22 bases between the two germline ends. The CDR3 is 18 amino acids. Germline values: CDR1 KGHDR, CDR2 SFDVKD. CDR3: CATSDPDMRLRGNYGYTF. In DNA form, the CDR3 reads TGTGCCACCAGTGACCCCGATATGCGACTTCGGGGAAACTATGGCTACACCTTC.